This TCR beta chain was recovered during a study of T cells in Graves' hyperthyroidism and ophthalmopathy. There were TCR beta CDR3 regions amplified from RNA transcripts. An initial round of RT-PCR targeting the TCR CDR3 relied on the HTBI primer set. TCRdb fed the multiplex PCR reads into MiXCR, producing one record per CDR3 protein. In the table there are 350,000 to 400,000 distinct CDR3 sequences, roughly 19% of which are singletons. Trimming removed 5 bases from V and 4 bases from J, with 11 bases in between. The CDR3 consists of 13 residues. The V gene's germline CDR1 is SGHAT and CDR2 FQNNGV. This clonotype appeared many times. Recently diagnosed hyperthyroidism of less than 2 months' duration affected patients aged 18 to 65.

J is TRBJ2-5 and V is TRBV11-2; tentative D call: TRBD2 (6 bases). Sequencing was carried out using blood. This receptor was identified in a young woman with Graves' hyperthyroidism. The chain's CDR3 is CASSLRLVETQYF. CDR3 coding DNA: TGTGCCAGCAGCCTGCGACTAGTAGAGACCCAGTACTTC.